These 20 T cell receptor beta chains came from one sample sequenced in a study of T cell changes during pregnancy in multiple sclerosis. Using immunoSEQ multiplex PCR, the repertoire was profiled, and TCRdb retains in-frame clones only, with some absent. This sample carries around 72,000 clones, more than 80% of them seen once, and the ten largest clones take roughly 2.1%. The sample here was peripheral blood, taken in the second trimester of pregnancy. The receptors derive from a female donor in good health, enrolled as a control in a pregnancy study.

This sequence joins TRBV7-8 and TRBJ2-3; 9 nucleotides match TRBD1. Germline assignment: CDR1 SGHVS and CDR2 FQNEAQ. The CDR3 has 16 residues. The V segment lost 5 bases and the J segment 6 bases; nucleotides outside the gene matches: 12. The CDR3 is CASSHTGDRVRDTQYF. The CDR3 DNA reads TGTGCCAGCAGCCACACAGGGGACAGGGTTAGGGATACGCAGTATTTT.

The chain combines TRBV6-5 with TRBJ1-6; no clear D. V was clipped by 1 base and J by 0 bases, with 7 bases between them. The length of the CDR3 is 16 residues. The V gene's germline CDR1 is MNHEY and CDR2 SVGAGI. In DNA form, the CDR3 reads TGTGCCAGCAGTTACTTCGAGCCCTCCTATAATTCACCCCTCCACTTT. Translated: CASSYFEPSYNSPLHF.

This clone was picked up one time. V and J are TRBV4-1 and TRBJ2-1; 10 bases match TRBD2. This CDR3 has 15 residues. The ends lost 2 bases at V and 3 bases at J; junction bases unmatched: 1. CDR1 is MGHRA and CDR2 is YSYEKL in the germline V gene. CDR3 loop: CASSQRLAGYNEQFF. Here the CDR3 DNA reads TGCGCCAGCAGCCAAAGACTAGCGGGCTACAATGAGCAGTTCTTC.

The chain links TRBV2 to TRBJ2-7; D ambiguous. The CDR3 is 14 amino acids. The germline gives CDR1 SNHLY, CDR2 FYNNEI. Trimming pared 6 bases from V and 7 bases from J, leaving 19 bases between. The CDR3 sequence is CASRSDRNRGEQYF. The CDR3 region has the DNA TGTGCCAGCAGGAGTGATAGGAACCGAGGTGAGCAGTACTTC.

This clone was seen a single time. V usage is TRBV13 and J usage is TRBJ1-4, with TRBD1 matching over 7 bases. The trim removed 5 bases at V and 7 bases at J, leaving 13 bases unmatched. The CDR3 loop spans 16 amino acids. Germline loops: CDR1 PRHDT, CDR2 FYEKMQ (reference sequence). Here the CDR3 reads CASSPRDSLRGEKLFF. CDR3 nucleotides: TGTGCCAGCAGCCCGCGGGACAGCCTGAGAGGTGAAAAACTGTTTTTT.

The chain joins TRBV7-9 to TRBJ2-7; the match to TRBD1 covers 10 bases. This CDR3 spans 15 amino acids. Germline V gene lookup returns CDR1 SEHNR and CDR2 FQNEAQ (reference sequence). V was pared by 5 bases and J by 3 bases, with 7 bases of the junction left unmatched. This chain's CDR3 is CASSGDRGLNYEQYF. CDR3 sequence (DNA): TGTGCCAGCAGCGGAGACAGGGGGCTAAACTACGAGCAGTACTTC.

This chain joins TRBV4-3 and TRBJ2-5; D is perhaps TRBD1 (6 bases). The length of the CDR3 is 17 residues. Between the trimmed V and J ends, which lost 1 base and 4 bases, there was a span of 19 bases. Germline V gene sequence: CDR1 LGHNA, CDR2 YSLEER. The CDR3 DNA is TGCGCCAGCAGCCAAGGGGGGCCGACACTGGTCCCAGAGACCCAGTACTTC. This translates into CASSQGGPTLVPETQYF.

This clone was detected only a few times. The rearrangement uses TRBV7-9 and TRBJ1-1; D possibly corresponds to TRBD1 (6 bases). The CDR3 spans 13 residues. CDR1 is SEHNR, CDR2 FQNEAQ, per germline (reference sequence). V gave up 5 bases and J gave up 3 bases, with 10 bases separating them. The CDR3 bases are TGTGCCAGCAGCCCACACAGGGACACTGAAGCTTTCTTT. Translated: CASSPHRDTEAFF.

The rearrangement uses TRBV5-4 and TRBJ1-2; 9 nucleotides match TRBD1. Germline CDR1 and CDR2: SGHNT and YYREEE (reference sequence). The CDR3 runs to 17 residues. J was trimmed by 2 bases and V by 4 bases; bases with no gene match: 12. Here the CDR3 DNA reads TGTGCCAGCAGCGTTCCGGGACAGGGAGGCGGAAACTATGGCTACACCTTC. Residues: CASSVPGQGGGNYGYTF.

The J gene is TRBJ2-3, the V gene TRBV7-2; 8 bases align to TRBD2. Germline lookup yields CDR1 SGHTA and CDR2 FQGNSA. The CDR3 runs to 17 residues. V lost 1 base and J lost 2; bases outside the gene matches: 8. CDR3 bases: TGTGCCAGCAGCTTAGAAGGGGTAGCGGGGACCACAGATACGCAGTATTTT. Protein sequence: CASSLEGVAGTTDTQYF. Full variable domain (missing parts from reference TRBV7-2 and TRBJ2-3): GAGVSQSPSNKVTEKGKDVELRCDPISGHTALYWYRQSLGQGLEFLIYFQGNSAPDKSGLPSDRFSAERTGGSVSTLTIQRTQQEDSAVYLCASSLEGVAGTTDTQYFGPGTRLTVL.

The chain carries TRBV7-3 and TRBJ2-7; 7 bases line up with TRBD2. V shed 2 bases and J 4 bases; nucleotides not matched to a gene: 14. The CDR3 consists of 17 residues. Per germline, CDR1 SGHTA and CDR2 FQGTGA. CDR3 amino acids: CASSLRPGQGGLYEQYF. CDR3 nucleotide sequence: TGTGCCAGCAGCTTACGGCCCGGGCAGGGAGGGTTGTACGAGCAGTACTTC.

V is TRBV19 and J is TRBJ2-1, with a tentative D call TRBD2 (5 bases). The CDR3 length is 14 residues. Per germline, CDR1 LNHDA and CDR2 SQIVND (reference sequence). The CDR3 DNA follows: TGTGCGTCGGCGGGTGAGGTGGGGTACAATGAGCAGTTCTTC. This codes for CASAGEVGYNEQFF.

The chain joins TRBV7-2 to TRBJ2-3; 11 positions agree with TRBD2. The CDR3 totals 17 residues. V trimming: 1 base; J trimming: 2 bases; junction bases outside the gene matches: 5. Germline V gene lookup returns CDR1 SGHTA and CDR2 FQGNSA. The DNA of the CDR3 is TGTGCCAGCAGCTTAGTCTCTAGCGGGGGGATCACAGATACGCAGTATTTT. Encoded protein: CASSLVSSGGITDTQYF.

The V and J genes are TRBV30 and TRBJ1-1; 10 positions match TRBD1. This CDR3 is 13 amino acids long. Germline trimming cut 4 bases from V and 8 bases from J; bases unmatched to any gene: 7. Germline V gene sequence: CDR1 GTSNPN, CDR2 SVGIG (reference sequence). The DNA for the CDR3 is TGTGCCTGGACCCTGACAGGGGGCGGCGAAGCTTTCTTT. It codes for CAWTLTGGGEAFF.

V and J are TRBV29-1 and TRBJ2-3, with 7 bases that match TRBD1. The length of the CDR3 is 14 residues. The V gene end was trimmed by 4 bases and the J gene end by 4 bases; junction bases not matched to a gene: 8. CDR1 and CDR2 (germline): SQVTM, ANQGSEA. The CDR3 DNA reads as TGCAGCGTTGTTTCCGGACAGGCCCCAGATACGCAGTATTTT. This translates into CSVVSGQAPDTQYF.

The genes are TRBV28 and TRBJ1-5; a possible D gene is TRBD1 (6 bases). Germline V gene data show CDR1 as MDHEN and CDR2 as SYDVKM. The CDR3 spans 14 residues. V lost 5 bases and J 3 bases, leaving 11 bases between the germline ends. CDR3 protein: CASSPWDINQPQHF. CDR3 coding DNA: TGTGCCAGCAGTCCCTGGGACATCAATCAGCCCCAGCATTTT.

The rearrangement links TRBV5-8 to TRBJ2-5; D may be TRBD2 (5 bases). This CDR3 spans 15 amino acids. Germline CDR1 reads SGHTS; CDR2 reads YDEGEE. V gave up 1 base and J gave up 2 bases, with 12 bases separating them. CDR3 nucleotides: TGTGCCAGCAGCTTGTTACTAGGCTCACAAGAGACCCAGTACTTC. Protein product: CASSLLLGSQETQYF.

This chain links TRBV18 with TRBJ1-1; a weak D match, TRBD1 (6 bases). The V and J ends lost 0 bases and 1 base respectively, with 9 bases between them. The germline V gene encodes CDR1 KGHSH and CDR2 LQKENI. CDR3 length: 15 residues. The CDR3 DNA is TGTGCCAGCTCACCACCGGGGGACAAGAACACTGAAGCTTTCTTT. As protein: CASSPPGDKNTEAFF.

The V call is TRBV7-9, the J call TRBJ2-3, with D possibly TRBD2 on 5 matching bases. This CDR3 region has 16 residues. The germline V gene encodes CDR1 SEHNR and CDR2 FQNEAQ (reference sequence). V was trimmed by 5 bases and J by 3 bases, leaving 18 bases between them. The CDR3 DNA sequence: TGTGCCAGCAGCCGAATAGACGGGGTAGCGACAGATACGCAGTATTTT. Translated, it gives CASSRIDGVATDTQYF. Variable domain in full (rest from reference TRBV7-9 and TRBJ2-3): DTGVSQNPRHKITKRGQNVTFRCDPISEHNRLYWYRQTLGQGPEFLTYFQNEAQLEKSRLLSDRFSAERPKGSFSTLEIQRTEQGDSAMYLCASSRIDGVATDTQYFGPGTRLTVL.

V usage is TRBV19 and J usage is TRBJ1-2; 10 nucleotides agree with TRBD1. The CDR3 length is 12 residues. V lost 10 bases and J lost 8; bases outside the gene matches: 7. Germline lookup yields CDR1 LNHDA and CDR2 SQIVND (reference sequence). This CDR3 is CATAGTGVGYTF. The CDR3 DNA follows: TGTGCCACAGCCGGGACAGGGGTCGGCTACACCTTC. Full variable domain (remainder filled in from reference TRBV19 and TRBJ1-2): DGGITQSPKYLFRKEGQNVTLSCEQNLNHDAMYWYRQDPGQGLRLIYYSQIVNDFQKGDIAEGYSVSREKKESFPLTVTSAQKNPTAFYLCATAGTGVGYTFGSGTRLTVV.